A single sample gave rise to the 22 T cell receptor beta chains below, sequenced in a study of T cells in Graves' hyperthyroidism and ophthalmopathy. Amplification of TCR beta CDR3 regions was performed using RNA transcripts as template. During a first-round RT-PCR of the TCR CDR3, the HTBI primer set was used. In TCRdb, the multiplex PCR reads were re-called with MiXCR into one record per CDR3 protein. Seen here are about 620,000 distinct CDR3 sequences, 15% to 20% observed once, and the top ten hold 3.8%. The sample comprised blood. Every receptor here comes from a woman in her 30s with Graves' hyperthyroidism.

V gene TRBV5-1 combines with J gene TRBJ2-2; 7 nucleotides match TRBD2. This CDR3 contains 17 residues. Germline CDR1 is SGHRS and CDR2 is YFSETQ. The V segment lost 0 bases and the J segment 1 base; nucleotides outside the gene matches: 6. In nucleotides, the CDR3 is TGCGCCAGCAGCTTGGCCTTGGCTAGCGGGAACACCGGGGAGCTGTTTTTT. It specifies CASSLALASGNTGELFF.

This clonotype was recorded at least ten times. The chain joins TRBV13 to TRBJ2-1; 14 positions agree with TRBD2. Germline V gives CDR1 PRHDT, CDR2 FYEKMQ (reference sequence). CDR3 length equals 16 residues. Trimming removed 2 bases from V and 7 bases from J; junction bases left unmatched: 4. CDR3 loop: CASSLLGTSGRNEQFF. As DNA, the CDR3 is TGTGCCAGCAGCTTATTAGGGACTAGCGGGAGAAATGAGCAGTTCTTC. Looking up the rest from reference TRBV13 and TRBJ2-1 gives the full variable domain: AAGVIQSPRHLIKEKRETATLKCYPIPRHDTVYWYQQGPGQDPQFLISFYEKMQSDKGSIPDRFSAQQFSDYHSELNMSSLELGDSALYFCASSLLGTSGRNEQFFGPGTRLTVL.

This clonotype came up many times. J is TRBJ1-1 and V is TRBV20-1, with D unclear. The V end lost 6 bases, the J end lost 5 bases, and 10 bases lay between the germline ends. Germline V CDR1 and CDR2: DFQATT, SNEGSKA (reference sequence). This CDR3 contains 11 residues. The CDR3 nucleotides read TGCAGTGCCATTGATTGGACTGAAGCTTTCTTT. It encodes CSAIDWTEAFF.

V usage is TRBV28 and J usage is TRBJ2-7; no reliable D call. The CDR3 runs to 15 residues. Per germline, CDR1 MDHEN and CDR2 SYDVKM. V lost 6 bases, J lost 4 bases, and 19 bases lay in between. CDR3 nucleotides: TGTGCCAGCAGGATGAAGGTCTCCCTAGAATACGAGCAGTACTTC. It is translated as CASRMKVSLEYEQYF. Complete variable domain (other parts from reference TRBV28 and TRBJ2-7): DVKVTQSSRYLVKRTGEKVFLECVQDMDHENMFWYRQDPGLGLRLIYFSYDVKMKEKGDIPEGYSVSREKKERFSLILESASTNQTSMYLCASRMKVSLEYEQYFGPGTRLTVT.

In this sample, this clonotype turned up a few times. J is TRBJ2-7 and V is TRBV19; 12 bases fit TRBD2. The ends lost 3 bases at V and 1 base at J; junction bases unmatched: 4. CDR3 length equals 16 residues. Germline V CDR1 and CDR2: LNHDA, SQIVND (reference sequence). The CDR3 DNA is TGTGCCAGTAGTATCCGGACTAGCGGGACATCCTACGAGCAGTACTTC. This gives the protein CASSIRTSGTSYEQYF. Variable domain in full (rest from reference TRBV19 and TRBJ2-7): DGGITQSPKYLFRKEGQNVTLSCEQNLNHDAMYWYRQDPGQGLRLIYYSQIVNDFQKGDIAEGYSVSREKKESFPLTVTSAQKNPTAFYLCASSIRTSGTSYEQYFGPGTRLTVT.

The table lists this clonotype with many counts. The V and J genes are TRBV7-9 and TRBJ2-3; D is undetermined. This CDR3 comprises 16 residues. Germline V gives CDR1 SEHNR, CDR2 FQNEAQ (reference sequence). Trimming took off 5 bases at V and 0 bases at J, with 15 bases between the two ends. The CDR3 bases are TGTGCCAGCAGCCTCTCCGAACTGCCTAGCACAGATACGCAGTATTTT. This encodes CASSLSELPSTDTQYF.

This clonotype has ten or more counts. The rearrangement joins TRBV28 to TRBJ1-5; D unresolved. Germline V lookup: CDR1 MDHEN, CDR2 SYDVKM. The CDR3 contains 15 residues. Trimming removed 6 bases from V and 6 bases from J, with 18 bases in between. The CDR3, as DNA: TGTGCCAGCAGCCCCCTCTCCGGGCCCACTCAGCCCCAGCATTTT. Translated: CASSPLSGPTQPQHF.

This clonotype was detected ten times or more. The chain employs TRBV6-1 and TRBJ2-7; 8 nucleotides agree with TRBD1. This CDR3 is built from 14 residues. V lost 6 bases to trimming and J lost 2 bases; unmatched junction nucleotides: 6. Germline CDR1 reads MNHNS; CDR2 reads SASEGT. Written as DNA, the CDR3 is TGTGCCAGCAGACCCGGGACAGGTACCTACGAGCAGTACTTC. Amino acids: CASRPGTGTYEQYF.

This CDR3 is CASIDLGARGELNTGELFF. CDR3 DNA: TGTGCCAGCATTGATCTCGGGGCGCGGGGGGAGTTAAACACCGGGGAGCTGTTTTTT. The J gene is TRBJ2-2, the V gene TRBV2; TRBD2 aligns across 8 bases. Trimming at V came to 7 bases and at J to 2 bases, leaving 18 bases not matched to a gene. CDR3 length equals 19 residues. Germline values: CDR1 SNHLY, CDR2 FYNNEI.

This chain uses TRBV28 with TRBJ1-2; no clear D gene. Germline CDR1 MDHEN, CDR2 SYDVKM. Trimming removed 7 bases from V and 7 bases from J, with 13 bases in between. The CDR3 has 12 amino acids. In nucleotides, the CDR3 is TGTGCCAGCACTAAGGGTTTTGGTGGCTACACCTTC. This encodes CASTKGFGGYTF.

This clonotype was seen repeatedly, ten times or more. This chain uses TRBV7-3 with TRBJ2-3, with unresolved D. The CDR3 runs to 12 residues. Trimming took off 5 bases at V and 3 bases at J, with 6 bases between the two ends. Germline V gene sequence: CDR1 SGHTA, CDR2 FQGTGA. CDR3: CASSHGTDTQYF. CDR3 DNA: TGTGCCAGCAGCCATGGAACAGATACGCAGTATTTT.

This clonotype was seen a handful of times. The chain is built from TRBV19 and TRBJ1-5; D possibly corresponds to TRBD1 (5 bases). The CDR3 has 14 amino acids. From germline, CDR1 is LNHDA and CDR2 SQIVND (reference sequence). V was clipped by 4 bases and J by 3 bases, with 10 bases between them. CDR3 in amino acids: CASSTQDYNQPQHF. DNA of the CDR3: TGTGCCAGTAGTACACAGGACTACAATCAGCCCCAGCATTTT.

There are many counts of this clonotype. This chain uses TRBV12-3 or TRBV12-4 with TRBJ1-1; D is ambiguous. The CDR3 loop spans 10 amino acids. Trimming shortened V by 3 bases and J by 8 bases, and 4 bases separated the two germline ends. CDR3 in amino acids: CASSFLEAFF. CDR3 nucleotide sequence: TGTGCCAGCAGTTTCTTAGAAGCTTTCTTT.

This clonotype was seen a handful of times. V usage is TRBV3-1 and J usage is TRBJ1-1, with a possible D match to TRBD1 (5 bases). The CDR3 runs to 18 residues. V shed 1 base and J shed 4 bases, with 22 bases lying between them. Germline CDR1 is LGHDT and CDR2 is YNNKEL (reference sequence). The CDR3 sequence is CASSQGQLQEERSTEAFF. The CDR3 coding sequence is TGTGCCAGCAGCCAAGGTCAGTTACAGGAGGAGAGGAGCACTGAAGCTTTCTTT.

This clonotype was seen repeatedly, ten times or more. The chain uses TRBV12-3 or TRBV12-4 and TRBJ1-1; D remains ambiguous. The CDR3 is made up of 14 amino acids. Trimming cost V 7 bases and J 1 base, with 13 bases left between them. The CDR3, as DNA: TGTGCCAGCACCGTGGCACGGGAGAACACTGAAGCTTTCTTT. Its translation is CASTVARENTEAFF.

This clonotype was recorded many times. The chain has TRBV2 and TRBJ1-3, with no clear D. The V and J ends lost 4 bases and 7 bases respectively, with 5 bases between them. Germline CDR1 SNHLY, CDR2 FYNNEI. There are 11 residues in the CDR3. The CDR3 spells CASSVGNTIYF. As DNA, the CDR3 is TGTGCCAGCAGTGTTGGGAACACCATATATTTT.

This clonotype was counted a few times. The chain carries TRBV27 and TRBJ1-5; 7 bases agree with TRBD1. V was pared by 6 bases and J by 0 bases, with 17 bases of the junction left unmatched. CDR1 and CDR2 (germline): MNHEY, SMNVEV (reference sequence). The CDR3 totals 19 residues. This CDR3 is CASSARLGTAEFSNQPQHF. The CDR3 DNA sequence: TGTGCCAGCAGCGCCCGCTTAGGGACAGCCGAATTTAGCAATCAGCCCCAGCATTTT.

This clonotype has a count of ten or more. This rearrangement joins TRBV28 to TRBJ2-1; D unresolved. Germline V lookup: CDR1 MDHEN, CDR2 SYDVKM. Trimming stripped 5 bases from V and 10 bases from J, with 12 bases between. This CDR3 contains 12 residues. The CDR3 DNA is TGTGCCAGCAGTCCCCCCGGTTCGGAGCAGTTCTTC. Its protein product is CASSPPGSEQFF.

This clonotype was seen repeatedly, ten times or more. The rearrangement links TRBV11-2 to TRBJ1-1; unclear D gene. V gave up 1 base and J gave up 8 bases, with 14 bases separating them. The germline V gene encodes CDR1 SGHAT and CDR2 FQNNGV. This CDR3 is 14 amino acids long. The CDR3 loop is CASSLADGFGEAFF. The CDR3 nucleotides read TGTGCCAGCAGCTTAGCGGACGGTTTCGGGGAAGCTTTCTTT. The complete variable domain, with remaining parts taken from reference TRBV11-2 and TRBJ1-1, reads EAGVAQSPRYKIIEKRQSVAFWCNPISGHATLYWYQQILGQGPKLLIQFQNNGVVDDSQLPKDRFSAERLKGVDSTLKIQPAKLEDSAVYLCASSLADGFGEAFFGQGTRLTVV.

The chain uses TRBV30 and TRBJ1-2, with D perhaps TRBD1 (6 bases). Trimming stripped 2 bases from V and 4 bases from J, with 17 bases between. The CDR3 totals 15 residues. CDR1 is GTSNPN, CDR2 SVGIG, per germline (reference sequence). The CDR3 loop is CAWSKQQGDPYGYTF. The CDR3 DNA is TGTGCCTGGAGTAAACAACAGGGAGACCCCTATGGCTACACCTTC.

This clonotype was recorded at least ten times. The J gene is TRBJ1-1, the V gene TRBV20-1; the D is unclear. Germline values: CDR1 DFQATT, CDR2 SNEGSKA (reference sequence). Trimming removed 4 bases from V and 4 bases from J, with 22 bases in between. The CDR3 spans 16 residues. The CDR3 here is CSAKRDLGKMGTEAFF. CDR3 nucleotides: TGCAGTGCTAAGAGAGACTTAGGGAAGATGGGCACTGAAGCTTTCTTT.

The sample holds a few counts of this clonotype. V and J are TRBV9 and TRBJ1-1; TRBD1 aligns across 9 bases. Germline V gene lookup returns CDR1 SGDLS and CDR2 YYNGEE. The J segment lost 8 bases and the V segment lost 4 bases, leaving 15 bases of the junction unmatched. The CDR3 extends over 16 amino acids. The CDR3 region is CASSPGELGQGPEAFF. The CDR3, as DNA: TGTGCCAGCAGCCCGGGAGAGTTAGGACAGGGGCCCGAAGCTTTCTTT.